This TCR beta chain was profiled in a study of cytomegalovirus exposure and HLA in healthy donors. PCR amplification relied on 60 Vbeta primers (plus 13 Jbeta primers). Data came from immunoSEQ multiplex PCR; TCRdb stores just in-frame clones and leaves some out. The sample consists of over 200,000 clones, roughly 70% of them appearing once. Germline V gene lookup returns CDR1 MNHEY and CDR2 SMNVEV (reference sequence). Losses at the gene ends were 5 bases for V and 1 base for J; bases not matched to a gene: 6. The CDR3 has 15 residues. The source of this sequence is a woman aged 25-40 years in good health and CMV-seronegative. The sample was PBMCs. This chain links TRBV27 with TRBJ1-2; 8 bases match TRBD1. CDR3 sequence: CASSPRTGLNYGYTF. The CDR3 bases are TGTGCCAGCAGTCCTCGGACAGGGCTTAACTATGGCTACACCTTC.